This T cell receptor (beta chain) came from a study of T cells in Graves' hyperthyroidism and ophthalmopathy. Study findings and constraints: Ophthalmopathy was predicted by the model a median of approximately 6.6 months ahead of onset.

Recently diagnosed hyperthyroidism of less than 2 months' duration affected patients aged 18 to 65. Orbital computed tomography and thyroid ultrasound, together with serum TRAb and thyroxine and clinical symptoms, were used for diagnoses. With respect to this clonotype: The antigen is not known.

RNA transcripts provided the source from which TCR beta CDR3 regions were amplified. Researchers ran a first-round RT-PCR on the TCR CDR3 using the HTBI primer set. From the multiplex PCR reads, TCRdb called clonotypes with MiXCR, one entry per CDR3 protein. Of roughly 350,000 distinct CDR3 sequences listed, around 14% were seen once; the top ten hold around 23%. V lost 1 base and J 2 bases, leaving 10 bases between the germline ends. This CDR3 has 15 amino acids. The germline CDR1 and CDR2 sequences are KGHSH and LQKENI. This TCR was recovered from a woman aged 25 to 39 with Graves' hyperthyroidism. This rearrangement joins TRBV18 to TRBJ2-3; no firm D call. What was sequenced was blood. The CDR3, as DNA: TGTGCCAGCTCACCACTAGATTCTCCCACAGATACGCAGTATTTT. Encoded protein: CASSPLDSPTDTQYF.